The present TCR beta chain was sequenced within a study of T-cell reconstitution after alpha-beta-depleted transplantation in children. The TCRbeta library incorporated unique molecular identifiers. TCRdb itself ran the PCR reads through MiXCR, one entry per CDR3 protein. Altogether 700,000 or so distinct CDR3 sequences are present, over 10% being singletons, with the ten largest covering around 0.8%. The J segment lost 6 bases and the V segment lost 6 bases, leaving 11 bases of the junction unmatched. Germline-derived CDR1 and CDR2 are MDHEN and SYDVKM. This CDR3 is 14 amino acids long. This clonotype originated in a girl aged 2-10 years with congenital amegakaryocytic thrombocytopenia, due to receive a stem cell transplant. V gene TRBV28 combines with J gene TRBJ2-7, with 7 bases that match TRBD2. The sequences come from PBMCs, collected before TCRalphabeta/CD19-depleted stem cell transplant. The CDR3 loop is CASRGTTSVREQYF. The CDR3 DNA reads as TGTGCCAGCAGAGGGACTACTTCGGTTCGCGAGCAGTACTTC.